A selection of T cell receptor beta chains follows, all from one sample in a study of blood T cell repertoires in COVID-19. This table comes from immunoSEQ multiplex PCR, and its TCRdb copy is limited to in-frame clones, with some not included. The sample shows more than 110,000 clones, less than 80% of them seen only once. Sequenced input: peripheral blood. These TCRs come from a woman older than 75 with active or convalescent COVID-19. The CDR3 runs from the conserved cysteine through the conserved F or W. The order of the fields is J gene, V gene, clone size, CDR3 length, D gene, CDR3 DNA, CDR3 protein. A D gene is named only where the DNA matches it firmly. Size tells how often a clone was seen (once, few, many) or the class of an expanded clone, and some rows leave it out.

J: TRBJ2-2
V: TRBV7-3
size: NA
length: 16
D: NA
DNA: TGTGCCAGCAGCTCGACTGGTGGGCTAGCTGCCGGGGAGCTGTTTTTT
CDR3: CASSSTGGLAAGELFF

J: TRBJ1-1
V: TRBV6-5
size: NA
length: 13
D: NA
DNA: TGTGCCAGCAGCGGTGACAAGGACACTGAAGCTTTCTTT
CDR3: CASSGDKDTEAFF

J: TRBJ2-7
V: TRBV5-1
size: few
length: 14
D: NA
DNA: TGCGCCAGCAGCGATCAAGCCCACTCCTACGAGCAGTACTTC
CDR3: CASSDQAHSYEQYF

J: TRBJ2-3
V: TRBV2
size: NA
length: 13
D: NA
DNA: TGTGCCAGCAGTGTTTACACCACAGATACGCAGTATTTT
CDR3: CASSVYTTDTQYF

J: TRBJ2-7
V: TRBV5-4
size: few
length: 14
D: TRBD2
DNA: TGTGCCAGCAGCTTGGTTGCGGGGGGTCGCGAGCAGTACTTC
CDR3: CASSLVAGGREQYF

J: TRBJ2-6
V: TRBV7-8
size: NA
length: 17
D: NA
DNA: TGTGCCAGCAGCTTATTTGTAGACTCCTCTGGGGCCAACGTCCTGACTTTC
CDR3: CASSLFVDSSGANVLTF

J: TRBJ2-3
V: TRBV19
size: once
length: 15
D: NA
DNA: TGTGCCAGTAGTATTTCTCGCAGGGGGGCAGATACGCAGTATTTT
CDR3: CASSISRRGADTQYF

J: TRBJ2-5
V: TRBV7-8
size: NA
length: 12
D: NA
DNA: TGTGCCAGCAGGGCATCCCGGAGCCGGCGGTACTTC
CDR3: CASRASRSRRYF

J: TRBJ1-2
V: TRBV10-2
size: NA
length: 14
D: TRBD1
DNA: TGCGCCAGCAGTGAGTCGGGACAGGGTGACGGCTACACCTTC
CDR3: CASSESGQGDGYTF

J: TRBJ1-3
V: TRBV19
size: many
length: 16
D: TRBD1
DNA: TGTGCCAGTAGTCTTCTGACAGGGAACTCTGGAAACACCATATATTTT
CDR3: CASSLLTGNSGNTIYF

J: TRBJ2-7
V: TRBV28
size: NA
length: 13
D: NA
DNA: TGTGCCAGCAGTTTGGTTCGCCGTCGGGAGCAGTACTTC
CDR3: CASSLVRRREQYF

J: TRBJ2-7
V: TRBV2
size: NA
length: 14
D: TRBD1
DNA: TGTGCCAGCATAGCCGGGACAGGGGGCTACGAGCAGTACTTC
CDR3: CASIAGTGGYEQYF

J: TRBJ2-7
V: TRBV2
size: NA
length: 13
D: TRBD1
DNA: TGTGCCAGCAGTGGACAGGGCCGCGTTGGTCTGTACTTC
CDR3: CASSGQGRVGLYF

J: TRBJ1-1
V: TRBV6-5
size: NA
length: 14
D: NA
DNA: TGTGCCAGCAGTTACCAGTCTTTTGGTACTGAAGCTTTCTTT
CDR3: CASSYQSFGTEAFF

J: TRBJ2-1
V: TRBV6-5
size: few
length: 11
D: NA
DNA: TGTGCCAGCAGGGGCGGGGTTGAGCAGTTCTTC
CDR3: CASRGGVEQFF

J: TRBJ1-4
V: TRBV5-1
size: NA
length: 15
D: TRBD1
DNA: TGCGCCAGCAGCGCCCGGGACAGAACTAATGAAAAACTGTTTTTT
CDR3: CASSARDRTNEKLFF

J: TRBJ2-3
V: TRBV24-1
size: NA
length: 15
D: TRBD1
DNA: TGTGCCACCAGTGATTTTGGGACAGGGGCAGATACGCAGTATTTT
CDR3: CATSDFGTGADTQYF

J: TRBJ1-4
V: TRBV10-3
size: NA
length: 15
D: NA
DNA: TGTGCCATCAGTGAGTCGAAGGAGGGTGTTGGAAAACTGTTTTTT
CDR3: CAISESKEGVGKLFF

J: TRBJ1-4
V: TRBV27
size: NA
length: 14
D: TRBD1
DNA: TGTGCCAGCAGTTGGGGGACAGGGTACGAAAAACTGTTTTTT
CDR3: CASSWGTGYEKLFF

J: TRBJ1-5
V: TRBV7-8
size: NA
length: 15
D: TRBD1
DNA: TGTGCCAGCAGCCCGGCGGGACAGGGCAATCAGCCCCAGCATTTT
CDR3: CASSPAGQGNQPQHF

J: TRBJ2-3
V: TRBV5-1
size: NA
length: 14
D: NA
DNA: TGCGCCAGCAGCTTGCCGGGGATCACAGATACGCAGTATTTT
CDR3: CASSLPGITDTQYF

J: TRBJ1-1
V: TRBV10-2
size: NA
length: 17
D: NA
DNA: TGCGCCAGCAGTGAGGAGGCCTGGTCGATGATAAACACTGAAGCTTTCTTT
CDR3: CASSEEAWSMINTEAFF

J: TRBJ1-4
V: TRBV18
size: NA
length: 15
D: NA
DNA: TGTGCCAGCTCACCCGAGACAGGATGGAATGAAAAACTGTTTTTT
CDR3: CASSPETGWNEKLFF

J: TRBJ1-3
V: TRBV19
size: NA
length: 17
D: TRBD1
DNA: TGTGCCAGTAGTACCTCTCCGGGACAGGGGATGCGGAACACCATATATTTT
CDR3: CASSTSPGQGMRNTIYF

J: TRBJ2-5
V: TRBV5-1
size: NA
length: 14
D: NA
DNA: TGCGCCAGCAGCCGTGGACAAGGCCAAGAGACCCAGTACTTC
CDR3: CASSRGQGQETQYF

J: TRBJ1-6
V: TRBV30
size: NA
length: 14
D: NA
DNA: TGTGCCTGGAGTGCAGGCCAGTATAATTCACCCCTCCACTTT
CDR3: CAWSAGQYNSPLHF

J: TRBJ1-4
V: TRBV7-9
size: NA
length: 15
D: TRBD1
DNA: TGTGCCAGCAGCCTTCAACAGGGGGGAGTTGAAAAACTGTTTTTT
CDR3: CASSLQQGGVEKLFF

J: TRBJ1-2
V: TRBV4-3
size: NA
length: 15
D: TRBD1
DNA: TGCGCCAGCAGCCTACAACAGGGGAATGTGCATGGCTACACCTTC
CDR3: CASSLQQGNVHGYTF

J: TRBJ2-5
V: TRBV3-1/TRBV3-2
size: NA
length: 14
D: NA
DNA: TGTGCCAGCAGCCTTCTAGGGGTTACTGAGACCCAGTACTTC
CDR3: CASSLLGVTETQYF

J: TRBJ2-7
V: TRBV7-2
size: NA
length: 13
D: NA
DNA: TGTGCCAGCAGCTTATCACAGCTCTACGAGCAGTACTTC
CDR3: CASSLSQLYEQYF

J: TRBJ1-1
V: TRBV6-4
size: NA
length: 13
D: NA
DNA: TGTGCCAGCAGTGACTCCTTGAACACTGAAGCTTTCTTT
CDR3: CASSDSLNTEAFF

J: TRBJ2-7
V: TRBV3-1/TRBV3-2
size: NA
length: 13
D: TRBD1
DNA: TGTGCCAGCAGCCAAGGACAGGGTGGTGAGCAGTACTTC
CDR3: CASSQGQGGEQYF

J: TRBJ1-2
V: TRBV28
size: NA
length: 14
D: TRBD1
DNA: TGTGCCAGCAGTCTGACAGGGGCCCTCTATGGCTACACCTTC
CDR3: CASSLTGALYGYTF

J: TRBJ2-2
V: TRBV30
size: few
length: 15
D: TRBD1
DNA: TGTGCCTGGAACCCCGGGACAGCCAACACCGGGGAGCTGTTTTTT
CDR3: CAWNPGTANTGELFF

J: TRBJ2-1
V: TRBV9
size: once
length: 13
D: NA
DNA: TGTGCCAGCAGCGCCTACCAAGACAATGAGCAGTTCTTC
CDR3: CASSAYQDNEQFF

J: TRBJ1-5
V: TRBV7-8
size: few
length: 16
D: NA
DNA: TGTGCCAGCAGCCCCCCGGGGGGGAATAGCAATCAGCCCCAGCATTTT
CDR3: CASSPPGGNSNQPQHF

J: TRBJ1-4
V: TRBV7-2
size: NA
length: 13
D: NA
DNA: TGTGCCAGCAGCTTATTCAGTGGTGAAAAACTGTTTTTT
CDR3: CASSLFSGEKLFF

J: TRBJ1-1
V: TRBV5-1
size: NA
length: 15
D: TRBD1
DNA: TGCGCCAGCAGCCCGGACAGGGGAGTAGGCACTGAAGCTTTCTTT
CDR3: CASSPDRGVGTEAFF

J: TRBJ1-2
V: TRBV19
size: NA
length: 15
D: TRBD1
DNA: TGTGCCAGTAGAGTGATATCAGGGGGCTCGGGTGGCTACACCTTC
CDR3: CASRVISGGSGGYTF

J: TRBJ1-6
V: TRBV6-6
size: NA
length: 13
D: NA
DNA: TGTGCCACCCGGGATTTCAATAATTCACCCCTCCACTTT
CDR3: CATRDFNNSPLHF

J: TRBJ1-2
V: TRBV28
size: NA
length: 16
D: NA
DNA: TGTGCCAGCAGTTCCCGACAGAAAGTAGGGCATTATGGCTACACCTTC
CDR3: CASSSRQKVGHYGYTF

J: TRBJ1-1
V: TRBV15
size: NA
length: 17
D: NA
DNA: TGTGCCACCAGCAGATTACCCCTTGGCAGAACGAACACTGAAGCTTTCTTT
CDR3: CATSRLPLGRTNTEAFF

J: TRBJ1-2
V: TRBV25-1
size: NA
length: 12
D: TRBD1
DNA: TGTGCCAGCAGTGAACAGGGGGAACGCTACACCTTC
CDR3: CASSEQGERYTF

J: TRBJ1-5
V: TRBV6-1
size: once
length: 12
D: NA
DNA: TGTGCCAGCAGTGAAATGAGGCAGCCCCAGCATTTT
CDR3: CASSEMRQPQHF

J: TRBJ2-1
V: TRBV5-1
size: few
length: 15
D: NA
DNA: TGCGCCAGCAGCTTGGCCGGGTTCTCGTACAATGAGCAGTTCTTC
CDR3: CASSLAGFSYNEQFF

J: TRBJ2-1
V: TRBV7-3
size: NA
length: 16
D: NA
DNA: TGTGCCAGCAGCCCAATTAGGGGGTCCACCTACAATGAGCAGTTCTTC
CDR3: CASSPIRGSTYNEQFF

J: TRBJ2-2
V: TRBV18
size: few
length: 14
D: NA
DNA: TGTGCCAGCTCACCTTACGGGGAAAACGGGGAGCTGTTTTTT
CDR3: CASSPYGENGELFF